These 15 T cell receptor beta chains came from one sample sequenced in a study of regulatory T cells in long-lasting Graves disease. TCR beta libraries were built with iRepertoire HTBI primers and Arm-PCR of CDR3 regions. TCRdb redid the calling of the multiplex PCR reads with MiXCR, one entry per CDR3 protein. The repertoire holds approximately 460,000 distinct CDR3 sequences, with about 16% as singletons. Time point indicated: newly diagnosed GD, antithyroid drugs for less than 3 months. Preparation of the TCR library used RNA extracted from PBMCs. These same data were also listed under a study on T cells in Graves' hyperthyroidism and ophthalmopathy.

The sample in question was peripheral blood mononuclear cells (PBMCs), obtained at new diagnosis, from a patient treated with antithyroid drugs. The receptors were sampled from a woman in her twenties or thirties with Graves disease.

Points on this clonotype: A much larger clone lies a single base off, so this may be a read error. The rearrangement joins TRBV11-2 to TRBJ2-6, with D tentatively TRBD1 (5 bases). The CDR3 loop spans 19 amino acids. Germline lookup yields CDR1 SGHAT and CDR2 FQNNGV. CDR3 DNA: TGTGCCAGCAGCTTAGCCCCCCCGGCAGGGCTGACTGGGGCCAACGTCCGGACTTTC. As protein: CASSLAPPAGLTGANVRTF.

This clonotype appeared many times. The chain recombines TRBV18 with TRBJ1-5; TRBD1 matches 9 bases. Germline-derived CDR1 and CDR2 are KGHSH and LQKENI. Unmatched junction bases numbered 8, after V lost 4 bases and J lost 7 bases. The CDR3 contains 15 residues. CDR3 sequence: CASSLGTGRDQPQHF. The CDR3 DNA follows: TGTGCCAGCTCACTTGGGACAGGGAGGGACCAGCCCCAGCATTTT.

This clonotype was detected many times. The rearrangement joins TRBV3-1 to TRBJ2-5; TRBD2 matches at 10 bases. The length of the CDR3 is 17 residues. Germline V CDR1 and CDR2: LGHDT, YNNKEL (reference sequence). Trimming took 0 bases from V and 2 from J; bases not matched to a gene: 6. CDR3: CASSQEHRTSGQETQYF. CDR3 bases: TGTGCCAGCAGCCAAGAACATAGGACTAGCGGTCAAGAGACCCAGTACTTC.

A few counts support this clonotype. The chain employs TRBV5-1 and TRBJ2-5, with D unresolved. This CDR3 spans 12 amino acids. The V end lost 4 bases, the J end lost 3 bases, and 7 bases lay between the germline ends. Germline CDR1 reads SGHRS; CDR2 reads YFSETQ. CDR3 bases: TGCGCCAGCAGCAATCAAAAAGAGACCCAGTACTTC. Amino acids: CASSNQKETQYF.

This clonotype showed up just a few times. This sequence joins TRBV27 and TRBJ2-1; D may be TRBD2 (6 bases). Trimming removed 2 bases from V and 11 bases from J, with 19 bases in between. Germline CDR1 and CDR2: MNHEY and SMNVEV (reference sequence). This CDR3 spans 15 amino acids. CDR3 nucleotides: TGTGCCAGCAGTTTAAGTTTAGCGGCAAATGAAAAGCAGTTCTTC. Encoded protein: CASSLSLAANEKQFF.

This clonotype was counted between two and nine times. The genes are TRBV7-9 and TRBJ2-2, with D unresolved. The germline V gene has CDR1 SEHNR and CDR2 FQNEAQ (reference sequence). The CDR3 sequence is 18 residues long. V shed 1 base and J shed 4 bases, with 19 bases lying between them. CDR3 sequence (DNA): TGTGCCAGCAGCTTAGATTGGCGTATAAGGGTGCGCACCGGGGAGCTGTTTTTT. It translates to CASSLDWRIRVRTGELFF.

This clonotype was detected only a few times. This chain uses TRBV7-2 with TRBJ1-2; D uncertain. Per germline, CDR1 SGHTA and CDR2 FQGNSA. This CDR3 spans 15 amino acids. The V gene lost 5 bases and the J gene lost 1 base, with 14 bases spanning the gap. Here the CDR3 reads CASSRSSGNNYGYTF. CDR3 DNA: TGTGCCAGCAGCCGTTCATCCGGAAATAACTATGGCTACACCTTC.

With respect to this clonotype: With a much larger clone just one base away, this may be a read error. The rearrangement uses TRBV28 and TRBJ2-7; no clear D gene. The germline V gene encodes CDR1 MDHEN and CDR2 SYDVKM. There are 11 residues in the CDR3. V was clipped by 5 bases and J by 5 bases, with 7 bases between them. CDR3 sequence (DNA): TGTGCCAGCAGTCCCCGTCACGAGCAGTACTTC. It specifies CASSPRHEQYF.

This clonotype was detected many times. The chain links TRBV4-1 to TRBJ1-4; unclear D gene. This CDR3 comprises 14 residues. Deletions cut 2 bases from V and 7 bases from J, with 11 bases between. The germline V gene has CDR1 MGHRA and CDR2 YSYEKL. The DNA of the CDR3 is TGCGCCAGCAGCCAACGGGTAATAGGTGAAAAACTGTTTTTT. Residues: CASSQRVIGEKLFF.

This clonotype was recorded at least ten times. The chain employs TRBV28 and TRBJ1-2, with D tentatively TRBD1 (6 bases). Germline CDR1 and CDR2: MDHEN and SYDVKM. The CDR3 totals 12 residues. V was clipped by 5 bases and J by 8 bases, with 12 bases between them. The CDR3 nucleotides read TGTGCCAGCAGTCCCCCACAGGGAGGCTACACCTTC. This encodes CASSPPQGGYTF.

This clonotype is a singleton in its sample. V is TRBV10-3 and J is TRBJ2-1, with 9 nucleotides matching TRBD2. CDR3 length: 15 amino acids. The J segment lost 8 bases and the V segment lost 0 bases, leaving 5 bases of the junction unmatched. Germline lookup yields CDR1 ENHRY and CDR2 SYGVKD. The CDR3 here is CAISESSGSYDEQFF. DNA of the CDR3: TGTGCCATCAGTGAGTCTAGCGGGAGTTATGATGAGCAGTTCTTC.

This clonotype was counted ten times or more. The rearrangement uses TRBV18 and TRBJ2-7; D is perhaps TRBD2 (6 bases). This CDR3 contains 12 residues. V was cut by 3 bases and J by 5 bases, with 8 bases left in between. Germline V gives CDR1 KGHSH, CDR2 LQKENI. For the CDR3, the DNA is TGTGCCAGCTCACCGGGGACTGACGAGCAGTACTTC. This gives the protein CASSPGTDEQYF.

A word on this clonotype: Without the conserved terminal phenylalanine or tryptophan, this CDR3 likely stems from a read error. This rearrangement joins TRBV11-2 to TRBJ1-2; D unresolved. V gave up 0 bases and J gave up 6 bases, with 14 bases separating them. The CDR3 contains 15 residues. Germline V gene data show CDR1 as SGHAT and CDR2 as FQNNGV. The CDR3 region is CASSLDWALDDGYTL. The CDR3 bases are TGTGCCAGCAGCTTAGATTGGGCCTTGGACGATGGCTACACCCTC.

In this sample, this clonotype turned up many times. CDR3 in amino acids: CASSFLDRGSPLHF. CDR3 DNA: TGTGCCAGCAGTTTTCTGGACAGGGGTTCACCCCTCCACTTT. This chain joins TRBV12-3 or TRBV12-4 and TRBJ1-6, with TRBD1 identical over 9 bases. The CDR3 extends over 14 amino acids. With V trimmed by 3 bases and J by 9 bases, 3 bases remained unmatched.

This clonotype was found many times. This sequence joins TRBV18 and TRBJ1-1; D is ambiguous. The CDR3 is made up of 16 amino acids. Germline V gene lookup returns CDR1 KGHSH and CDR2 LQKENI. V dropped 2 bases and J dropped 0 bases, with 13 bases sitting between them. CDR3 protein: CASSPTKSALNTEAFF. CDR3 sequence (DNA): TGTGCCAGCTCACCAACCAAGTCAGCCTTGAACACTGAAGCTTTCTTT.